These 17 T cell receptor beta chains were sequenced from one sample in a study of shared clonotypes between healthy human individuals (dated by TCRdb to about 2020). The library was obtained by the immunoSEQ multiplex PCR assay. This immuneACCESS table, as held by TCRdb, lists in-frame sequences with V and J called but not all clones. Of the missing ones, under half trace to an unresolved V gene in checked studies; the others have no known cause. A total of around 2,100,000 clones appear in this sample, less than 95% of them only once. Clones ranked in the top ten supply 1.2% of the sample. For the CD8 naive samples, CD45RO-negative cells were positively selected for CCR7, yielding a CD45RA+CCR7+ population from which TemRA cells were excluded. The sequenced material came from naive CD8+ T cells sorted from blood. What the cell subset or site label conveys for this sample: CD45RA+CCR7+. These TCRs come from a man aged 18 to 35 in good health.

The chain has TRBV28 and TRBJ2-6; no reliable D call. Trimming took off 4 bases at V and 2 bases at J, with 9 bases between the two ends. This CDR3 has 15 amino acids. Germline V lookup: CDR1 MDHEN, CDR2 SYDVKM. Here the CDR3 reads CASSSVMAGANVLTF. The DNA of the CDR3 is TGTGCCAGCAGTTCGGTGATGGCTGGGGCCAACGTCCTGACTTTC.

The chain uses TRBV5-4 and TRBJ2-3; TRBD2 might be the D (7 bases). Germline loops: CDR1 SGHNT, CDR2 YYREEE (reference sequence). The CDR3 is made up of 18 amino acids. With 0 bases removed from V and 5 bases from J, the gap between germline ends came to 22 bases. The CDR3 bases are TGTGCCAGCAGCTTGGGATCTAAGGGGGGAGGGCCTGGAGATACGCAGTATTTT. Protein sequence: CASSLGSKGGGPGDTQYF.

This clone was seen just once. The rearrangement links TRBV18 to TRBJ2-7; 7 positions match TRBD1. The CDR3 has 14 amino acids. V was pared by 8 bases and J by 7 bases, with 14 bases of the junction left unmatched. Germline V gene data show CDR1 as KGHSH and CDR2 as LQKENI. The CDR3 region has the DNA TGTGCCAGCATTGAGGAAGGGGGCTTAAAAGAGCAGTACTTC. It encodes CASIEEGGLKEQYF.

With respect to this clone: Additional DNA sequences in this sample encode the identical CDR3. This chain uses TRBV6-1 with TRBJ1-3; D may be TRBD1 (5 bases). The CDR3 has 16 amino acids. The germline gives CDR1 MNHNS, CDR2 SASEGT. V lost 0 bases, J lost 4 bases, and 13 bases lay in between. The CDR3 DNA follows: TGTGCCAGCAGTGAAGCAAGTGAGGGGTCCGGAAACACCATATATTTT. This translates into CASSEASEGSGNTIYF.

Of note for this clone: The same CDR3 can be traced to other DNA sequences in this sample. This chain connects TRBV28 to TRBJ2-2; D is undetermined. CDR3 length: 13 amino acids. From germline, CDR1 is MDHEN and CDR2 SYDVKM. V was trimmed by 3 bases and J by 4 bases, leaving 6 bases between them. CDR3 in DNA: TGTGCCAGCAGTTTTGGCGGCACCGGGGAGCTGTTTTTT. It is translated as CASSFGGTGELFF.

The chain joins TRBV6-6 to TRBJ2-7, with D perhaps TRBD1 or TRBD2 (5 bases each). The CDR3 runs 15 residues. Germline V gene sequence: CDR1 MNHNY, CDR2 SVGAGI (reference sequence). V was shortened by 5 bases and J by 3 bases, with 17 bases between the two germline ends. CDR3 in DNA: TGTGCCAGCAGTAATCGGGGCAGCATTAACTACGAGCAGTACTTC. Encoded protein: CASSNRGSINYEQYF.

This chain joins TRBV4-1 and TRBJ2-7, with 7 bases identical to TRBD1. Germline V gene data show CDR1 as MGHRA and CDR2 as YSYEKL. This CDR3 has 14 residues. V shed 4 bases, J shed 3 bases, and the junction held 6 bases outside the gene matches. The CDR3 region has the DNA TGCGCCAGCAGCCTATACAGGGGATTCTACGAGCAGTACTTC. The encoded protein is CASSLYRGFYEQYF.

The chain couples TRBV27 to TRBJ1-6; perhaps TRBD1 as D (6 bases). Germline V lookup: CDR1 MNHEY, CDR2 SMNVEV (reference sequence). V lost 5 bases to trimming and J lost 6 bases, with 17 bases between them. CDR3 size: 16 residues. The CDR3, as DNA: TGTGCCAGCAGTCCGGTACAGGGAAACGGTAATTCACCCCTCCACTTT. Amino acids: CASSPVQGNGNSPLHF.

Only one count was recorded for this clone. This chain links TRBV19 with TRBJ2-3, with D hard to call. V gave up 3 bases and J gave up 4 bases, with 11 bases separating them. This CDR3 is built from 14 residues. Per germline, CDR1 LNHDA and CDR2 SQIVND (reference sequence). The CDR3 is CASSIWSGSDTQYF. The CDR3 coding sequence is TGTGCCAGTAGTATTTGGTCAGGCTCAGATACGCAGTATTTT.

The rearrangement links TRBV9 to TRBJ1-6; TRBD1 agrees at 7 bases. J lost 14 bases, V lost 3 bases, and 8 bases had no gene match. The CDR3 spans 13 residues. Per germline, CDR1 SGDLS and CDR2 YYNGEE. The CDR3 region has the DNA TGTGCCAGCAGCGCTGGGACAGCGGTGTCCCTCCACTTT. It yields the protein CASSAGTAVSLHF. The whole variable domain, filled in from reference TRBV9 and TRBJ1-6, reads DSGVTQTPKHLITATGQRVTLRCSPRSGDLSVYWYQQSLDQGLQFLIQYYNGEERAKGNILERFSAQQFPDLHSELNLSSLELGDSALYFCASSAGTAVSLHFGNGTRLTVT.

CDR3 nucleotides: TGCGCCAGCAGTACGGGACCGGACTTCCACTACGAGCAGTACTTC. Its protein product is CASSTGPDFHYEQYF. The chain joins TRBV10-2 to TRBJ2-7; D possibly matches TRBD1 or TRBD2 (5 bases each). The CDR3 sequence is 15 residues long. The V gene lost 5 bases and the J gene lost 3 bases, with 17 bases spanning the gap. Germline CDR1 and CDR2: WSHSY and SAAADI.

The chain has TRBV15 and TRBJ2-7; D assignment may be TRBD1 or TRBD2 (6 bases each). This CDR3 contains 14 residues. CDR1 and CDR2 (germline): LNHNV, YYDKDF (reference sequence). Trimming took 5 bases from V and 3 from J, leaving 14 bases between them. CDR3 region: CATSGGGELYEQYF. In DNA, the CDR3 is TGTGCCACCAGCGGAGGGGGTGAACTCTACGAGCAGTACTTC.

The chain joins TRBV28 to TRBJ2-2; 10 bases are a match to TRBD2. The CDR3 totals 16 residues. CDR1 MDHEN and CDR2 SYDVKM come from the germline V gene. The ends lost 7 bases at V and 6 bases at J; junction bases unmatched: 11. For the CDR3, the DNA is TGTGCCAGCAACCCCGGGACTAGCGCCTTTCCCGGGGAGCTGTTTTTT. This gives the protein CASNPGTSAFPGELFF.

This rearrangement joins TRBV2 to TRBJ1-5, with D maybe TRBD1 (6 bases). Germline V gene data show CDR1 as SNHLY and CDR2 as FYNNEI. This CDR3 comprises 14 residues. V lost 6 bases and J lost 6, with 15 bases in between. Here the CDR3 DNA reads TGTGCCAGCAGGGGTATAACAGGGATTCAGCCCCAGCATTTT. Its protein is CASRGITGIQPQHF.

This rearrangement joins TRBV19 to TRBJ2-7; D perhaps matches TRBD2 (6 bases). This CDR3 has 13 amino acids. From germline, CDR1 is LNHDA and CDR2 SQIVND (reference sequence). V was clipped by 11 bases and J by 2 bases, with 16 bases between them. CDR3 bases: TGTGCCTCCGCGGGAAGCGATCCCTACGAGCAGTACTTC. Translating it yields CASAGSDPYEQYF. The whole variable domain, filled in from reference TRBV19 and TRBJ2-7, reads DGGITQSPKYLFRKEGQNVTLSCEQNLNHDAMYWYRQDPGQGLRLIYYSQIVNDFQKGDIAEGYSVSREKKESFPLTVTSAQKNPTAFYLCASAGSDPYEQYFGPGTRLTVT.

CDR3 residues: CASSLGQGVRYEQYF. In DNA, the CDR3 is TGTGCCAGCAGCTTAGGGCAGGGGGTACGCTACGAGCAGTACTTC. The V call is TRBV7-9, the J call TRBJ2-7; the match to TRBD1 covers 7 bases. V trimming: 1 base; J trimming: 3 bases; junction bases outside the gene matches: 6. CDR3 size: 15 residues. From germline, CDR1 is SEHNR and CDR2 FQNEAQ (reference sequence).

The CDR3 DNA sequence: TGTGCCAGCAGTTTTGCCCGGACAGGGGGGACTGAAGCTTTCTTT. This sequence encodes CASSFARTGGTEAFF. This sequence joins TRBV28 and TRBJ1-1; 10 positions match TRBD1. With 3 bases clipped from V and 5 bases from J, the junction kept 6 bases outside the gene matches. CDR1 is MDHEN, CDR2 SYDVKM, per germline. The CDR3 sequence is 15 residues long. The variable domain in full, with the rest retrieved from reference TRBV28 and TRBJ1-1, is DVKVTQSSRYLVKRTGEKVFLECVQDMDHENMFWYRQDPGLGLRLIYFSYDVKMKEKGDIPEGYSVSREKKERFSLILESASTNQTSMYLCASSFARTGGTEAFFGQGTRLTVV.